The rows below give T cell receptor beta chains drawn from one sample of a study of blood T cells in healthy people across ages. Via MiXCR, TCRdb re-called the 5' RACE reads, giving one row per CDR3 protein. This table has fewer than 700,000 distinct CDR3 sequences, 47% appearing once. Material: blood. These receptors came from a man aged 80 or over in good health. Each CDR3 is given with its conserved first and last residue. The order of the fields is clone size, D gene, V gene, J gene, CDR3 length, CDR3 protein, CDR3 DNA. A D gene is named only where the DNA matches it firmly. Only part of the rows carry a size: once, few, many, or a class if the clone is expanded.

NA	NA	TRBV10-3	TRBJ2-5	12	CAISGQKETQYF	TGTGCCATCAGTGGACAGAAGGAGACCCAGTACTTC
NA	NA	TRBV3-1	TRBJ2-7	17	CSSSGLRDPNPTYEQYF	TGTTCCAGCAGCGGTCTCCGGGACCCTAATCCTACCTACGAGCAGTACTTC
NA	TRBD1	TRBV20-1	TRBJ2-5	19	CSAPDRGENSSPLYNEQYF	TGCAGTGCCCCTGACAGGGGGGAAAACAGTAGTCCCCTCTACAATGAGCAGTACTTC
NA	NA	TRBV20-1	TRBJ2-5	13	CSARRLAQETQYF	TGCAGTGCTAGAAGGCTAGCTCAAGAGACCCAGTACTTC
NA	NA	TRBV20-1	TRBJ1-1	12	CSAAGGGAEAFF	TGCAGTGCGGCCGGTGGAGGGGCTGAAGCTTTCTTT
few	TRBD1	TRBV20-1	TRBJ1-2	15	CSARNPGQGAAGYTF	TGCAGTGCTAGAAACCCGGGACAGGGGGCGGCTGGCTACACCTTC
NA	TRBD1	TRBV29-1	TRBJ1-2	14	CSVEIFGTGRGYTF	TGCAGCGTTGAAATATTCGGGACAGGGCGAGGCTACACCTTC
few	TRBD2	TRBV11-2	TRBJ2-5	16	CASSLGLAGGAETQYF	TGTGCCAGCAGCTTAGGTTTGGCGGGGGGTGCAGAGACCCAGTACTTC
NA	NA	TRBV7-2	TRBJ2-5	14	CASSVIRNQETQYF	TGTGCCAGCAGCGTAATTCGGAACCAAGAGACCCAGTACTTC
NA	NA	TRBV7-2	TRBJ2-1	14	CASSLDAANNEQFF	TGTGCCAGCAGCTTAGATGCTGCAAACAATGAGCAGTTCTTC
few	TRBD1	TRBV7-9	TRBJ1-1	12	CASSPQGYNTFF	TGTGCCAGCAGCCCACAGGGGTATAATACTTTCTTT
few	NA	TRBV20-1	TRBJ2-7	14	CSARPPGVYTAQYF	TGCAGTGCCAGACCTCCGGGGGTCTATACGGCCCAGTACTTC
NA	NA	TRBV4-3	TRBJ2-7	13	CASSQDAGREQYF	TGCGCCAGCAGCCAAGATGCAGGGCGCGAGCAGTACTTC
NA	TRBD1	TRBV7-2	TRBJ1-2	15	CASSSQGQGRHGYTF	TGTGCCAGCAGCTCCCAGGGACAGGGGAGGCATGGCTACACCTTC